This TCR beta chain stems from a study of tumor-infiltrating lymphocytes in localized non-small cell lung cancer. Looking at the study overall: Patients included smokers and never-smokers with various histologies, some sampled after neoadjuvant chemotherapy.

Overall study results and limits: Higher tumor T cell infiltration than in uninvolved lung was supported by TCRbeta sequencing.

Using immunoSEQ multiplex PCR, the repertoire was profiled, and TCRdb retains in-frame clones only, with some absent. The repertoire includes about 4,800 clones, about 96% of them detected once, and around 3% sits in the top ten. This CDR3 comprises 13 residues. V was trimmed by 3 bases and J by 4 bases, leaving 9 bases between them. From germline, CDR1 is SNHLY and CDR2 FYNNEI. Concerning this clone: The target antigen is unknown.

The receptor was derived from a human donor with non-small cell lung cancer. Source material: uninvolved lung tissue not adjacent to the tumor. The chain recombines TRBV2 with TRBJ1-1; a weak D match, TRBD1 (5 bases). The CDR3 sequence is CASSELGGTEAFF. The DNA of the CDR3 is TGTGCCAGCAGTGAGTTGGGGGGCACTGAAGCTTTCTTT.